This T cell receptor (beta chain) was sequenced in a study of HIV-infected patients and healthy controls (dated by TCRdb to the mid-2010s). Looking at the study overall: Although they stayed below normal ranges, CD4 counts in most of the 16 patients rose modestly but significantly after three months of therapy. The CD4:CD8 ratio rose slightly, whereas CD8 counts showed no consistent shift during early therapy. Relative to controls, total CDR3 counts per chain did not differ significantly, and patients lacked overall T-cell lymphocytopenia. The study tested whether deep TCR repertoire sequencing of HIV patients' small blood samples could capture immune perturbation and reconstitution. Viral load became undetectable in about 65% of the 16 patients by the second bleed and in all patients after a further year of therapy. The study at large found these results: The pairing of alpha and beta chains was not determined in the samples. Roughly threefold more distinct CDR3s and higher Shannon diversity were observed in healthy control repertoires than in untreated HIV+ repertoires. Comparisons were complicated by unequal numbers of distinct sequences between patients and controls, and rare events from HIV-infected data were overweighted by size-matching. More CDR3s were shared between individuals among healthy controls than among HIV+ patients, as measured by Jaccard index and by the count of highly shared sequences. Processing was restricted to sixteen HIV-infected individuals, which the authors judged to be a major constraint on the generalizability of the findings. During therapy, HIV-associated CDR3s significantly decreased in frequency, while CMV-associated CDR3s did not change significantly, though most became more frequent. The study did not determine donor HLA types. The dynamics of distinct T-cell subpopulations could not be separated, and sequencing depth was restricted, because whole blood was used. The apparent post-therapy recovery of the Gini index in HIV-infected patients was not reproduced in size-matched repertoire data. Significantly different mean usage between HIV-infected patients and controls was observed for eight alpha and eight beta V genes. Oligoclonality may be reflected in the significantly higher mean Gini indices of HIV-infected repertoires compared with controls. Treated samples represented only about twelve weeks of therapy, a duration arguably insufficient for detecting immune reconstitution in view of low adult thymic output. MAIT cell alpha-chain CDR3s were found at high frequency in healthy controls but were severely depleted in HIV+ repertoires. The observed differences in diversity could not be explained by the slight differences in age and sex profiles between the study cohorts.

After antiretroviral therapy began, follow-up blood was collected from HIV-infected patients roughly three months, about 14 weeks, later. Since whole blood was used without any cell fractionation, the repertoire reflected all peripheral T cells in unsorted form. For RNA extraction, roughly 2.6 ml of peripheral blood was drawn into Tempus tubes. Patients were deemed ineligible for enrollment if they had febrile or AIDS-related illness, tumors, hepatitis B or C coinfection, immunomodulatory therapy, recent vaccination or treatment interruptions. Residual genomic DNA was removed with the TURBO-DNase kit and globin mRNA was depleted with GLOBINclear. This clonotype is described as medium-sized (0.01 to 0.1%). No antigen is known for it. No much larger clone exists at a distance of one base, and base qualities are not known. This beta chain turned up in a library designed for alpha chains; as an off-target read, its abundance says little.

SuperScript III was used to reverse transcribe 500 ng RNA with primers targeting the alpha and beta constant regions. Alpha and beta chain libraries were generated separately via chain-specific third strand synthesis with multiplexing indices. The protocol used a single primer pair to amplify all rearrangements within a chain, which avoided primer bias, and attached molecular barcodes to each cDNA molecule. The SP2 sequencing primer site and a random hexamer were carried on a 5' RACE adapter, to which purified cDNA was joined by T4 RNA Ligase 1. Second strand synthesis was performed with Phusion polymerase and primed from the SP2 site, and slow temperature ramps were applied to favor optimal annealing. Joined together, two random hexamer sequences that had both been added before amplification formed the 12-nucleotide barcode of each molecule. A brief initial PCR introduced P5 and P7 adapter elements together with a second index, and a roughly 25-cycle amplification PCR using P5s and P7 primers was subsequently performed. The libraries went through approximately 28 PCR cycles in total, were quantified on a Qubit, were sized on a Bioanalyzer, and were diluted to around 3.7 nM. Sequencing of the normalized libraries was done on an Illumina MiSeq using 2 x 250 paired-end kits. Reverse transcription reactions were cleaned up on MinElute columns and eluted into around 10 ul Tris-Cl. Adapter ligations ran for about 25 hours at 16 degrees C and were afterwards cleaned with AMPure XP beads at a 1:1 ratio. As for the original processing: A modified Decombinator that output V, J, insert and barcode information was used to process the demultiplexed FASTQ files. Sequences sharing a barcode but differing from the dominant sequence were discarded as errors, and barcodes clustered at Levenshtein distance 3 were counted to estimate original cDNA molecules. The R packages ineq, vegan, igraph and RCytoscape were used for downstream analyses, with IMGT nomenclature and CDR3 definitions applied. V gene usage was computed over distinct sequences, each TCR counted once to avoid skew from clonal expansion. Unique CDR3 amino acid sequences within a donor were connected in similarity networks whenever two sequences differed by a single Levenshtein edit. The authors compiled published HIV-specific CDR3s (almost 95 alpha, some 710 beta) and CMV-specific CDR3s (more than 12 alpha, over 200 beta) and searched for them in the repertoires. Random subsampling to size-matched repertoires demonstrated that the decreased diversity in patients did not result from their lower sequence numbers. The public sequencing data were trimmed at Q25 with fastp and processed into clonotypes with MiXCR by TCRdb, which kept only in-frame beta chains. Identical CDR3 protein sequences are pooled into one entry, listed with their most common genes and DNA. The V and J calls here are based on TCRdb, not the publication. For this sample there are about 8,000 distinct CDR3 sequences; 6.7% appear just once. 20% to 25% of the sample lies in the top ten.

Trimming accounts for 3 bases at V and 5 bases at J, while the number of junction bases matched to no gene is 8. Taken from the germline V gene, the CDR1 and CDR2 loops are MDHEN and SYDVKM. The CDR3 holds 15 amino acids from the cysteine to the phenylalanine. CDR3 DNA only is kept here, 45 bases in frame from base 1. This chain is built from TRBV28 and TRBJ1-1; TRBD1 matches 8 bases in the middle. The TCR comes from an adult with HIV infection. The sample here was blood, taken during antiretroviral therapy. The CDR3 reads as follows: CASSLSDRAGTEAFF. Read as DNA, the sequence is TGTGCCAGCAGTTTGTCGGACAGGGCAGGGACTGAAGCTTTCTTT.